Shown below are 8 T cell receptor beta chains from a single sample sequenced in a study of blood T cell repertoires in COVID-19. Measured with immunoSEQ multiplex PCR; TCRdb has only the in-frame clones, and not every one. The sample lists over 100,000 clones, more than 75% occurring once. The sequencing sample was made of peripheral blood. The receptors shown here come from a woman in her sixties or seventies with COVID-19, enrolled during active disease.

This chain links TRBV7-9 with TRBJ1-3; D unclear. The CDR3 loop spans 16 amino acids. The germline V and J ends were trimmed by 5 bases and 2 bases, with 16 bases remaining between them. Germline V lookup: CDR1 SEHNR, CDR2 FQNEAQ (reference sequence). CDR3 sequence reads: CASSPPNTAPGNTIYF. The CDR3 region has the DNA TGTGCCAGCAGCCCACCCAACACAGCTCCTGGAAACACCATATATTTT.

The chain combines TRBV4-1 with TRBJ2-1; D unclear. Trimming removed 0 bases from V and 6 bases from J, with 15 bases in between. In germline, CDR1 is MGHRA, CDR2 YSYEKL. The CDR3 contains 16 residues. The CDR3 sequence: CASSQDRGSAPNEQFF. CDR3 sequence (DNA): TGCGCCAGCAGCCAAGATCGAGGCTCCGCACCCAATGAGCAGTTCTTC.

J is TRBJ2-7 and V is TRBV18; a weak D match, TRBD1 (6 bases). Germline V gene lookup returns CDR1 KGHSH and CDR2 LQKENI. Trimming took 5 bases from V and 2 from J, leaving 10 bases between them. The CDR3 totals 13 residues. The CDR3: CASSSGVPYEQYF. In DNA, the CDR3 is TGTGCCAGCTCATCAGGGGTCCCCTACGAGCAGTACTTC.

The chain joins TRBV19 to TRBJ1-3; the D is unclear. Trimming took off 2 bases at V and 7 bases at J, with 21 bases between the two ends. In germline, CDR1 is LNHDA, CDR2 SQIVND (reference sequence). CDR3 size: 17 residues. The chain's CDR3 is CASSIQGLSDLANTIYF. The DNA for the CDR3 is TGTGCCAGTAGTATACAAGGACTTTCGGATTTGGCCAACACCATATATTTT.

This clone was counted a few times. DNA for the CDR3: TGTGCCAGCAGTGATATAGTCACCAACCCCTACGAGCAGTACTTC. The encoded protein is CASSDIVTNPYEQYF. V gene TRBV2 combines with J gene TRBJ2-7; D unclear. Germline V lookup: CDR1 SNHLY, CDR2 FYNNEI. Trimming stripped 3 bases from V and 2 bases from J, with 14 bases between. This CDR3 is built from 15 residues.

Remarks on this clone: The same CDR3 also results from other DNA sequences found in this sample. The chain combines TRBV30 with TRBJ2-7; 8 bases align to TRBD1. Germline CDR1 is GTSNPN and CDR2 is SVGIG (reference sequence). J gave up 5 bases and V 2 bases, and 5 bases lay outside the gene matches. The CDR3 totals 13 residues. The CDR3 region has the DNA TGTGCCTGGAGTAGACAGGGGCGGGACGAGCAGTACTTC. It translates to CAWSRQGRDEQYF.

The rearrangement links TRBV9 to TRBJ2-1; possible D gene TRBD2, 6 bases. CDR1 and CDR2 (germline): SGDLS, YYNGEE. The CDR3 covers 15 residues. Trimming removed 4 bases at V and 9 bases at J, with 20 bases between. This chain's CDR3 is CASSFRDFTVGEQFF. The CDR3 bases are TGTGCCAGCAGCTTTCGGGACTTCACGGTAGGTGAGCAGTTCTTC. The entire variable domain, with the rest obtained from reference TRBV9 and TRBJ2-1, is as follows: DSGVTQTPKHLITATGQRVTLRCSPRSGDLSVYWYQQSLDQGLQFLIQYYNGEERAKGNILERFSAQQFPDLHSELNLSSLELGDSALYFCASSFRDFTVGEQFFGPGTRLTVL.

The rearrangement uses TRBV6-6 and TRBJ2-2; maybe TRBD2 (5 bases). Germline lookup yields CDR1 MNHNY and CDR2 SVGAGI (reference sequence). V lost 7 bases and J 3 bases, leaving 15 bases between the germline ends. The CDR3 is made up of 15 amino acids. In DNA form, the CDR3 reads TGTGCCAGCACCTTACCCGGACTTTACACCGGGGAGCTGTTTTTT. It codes for CASTLPGLYTGELFF.